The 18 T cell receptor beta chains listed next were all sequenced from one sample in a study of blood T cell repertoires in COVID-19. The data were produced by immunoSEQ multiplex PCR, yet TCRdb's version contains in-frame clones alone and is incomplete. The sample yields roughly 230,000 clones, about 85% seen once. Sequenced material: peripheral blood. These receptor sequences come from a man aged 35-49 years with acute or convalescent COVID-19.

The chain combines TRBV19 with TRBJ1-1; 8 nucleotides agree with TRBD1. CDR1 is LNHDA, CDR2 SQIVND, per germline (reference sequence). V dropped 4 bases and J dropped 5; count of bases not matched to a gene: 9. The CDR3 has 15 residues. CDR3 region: CASSTSTGVLTEAFF. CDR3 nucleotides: TGTGCCAGTAGTACCTCGACAGGGGTTTTAACTGAAGCTTTCTTT.

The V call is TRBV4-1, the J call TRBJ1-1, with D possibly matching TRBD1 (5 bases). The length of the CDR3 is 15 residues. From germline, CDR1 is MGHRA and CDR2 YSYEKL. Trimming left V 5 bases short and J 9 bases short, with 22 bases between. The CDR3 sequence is CASSEYDTGSSQAFF. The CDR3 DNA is TGCGCCAGCAGCGAATATGATACAGGTTCGAGCCAAGCTTTCTTT.

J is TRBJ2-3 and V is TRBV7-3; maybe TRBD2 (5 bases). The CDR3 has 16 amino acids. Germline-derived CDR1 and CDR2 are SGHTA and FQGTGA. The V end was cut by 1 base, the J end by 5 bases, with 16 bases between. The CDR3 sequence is CASSLISGRELDTQYF. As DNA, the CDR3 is TGTGCCAGCAGCTTAATATCTGGTCGGGAACTAGATACGCAGTATTTT.

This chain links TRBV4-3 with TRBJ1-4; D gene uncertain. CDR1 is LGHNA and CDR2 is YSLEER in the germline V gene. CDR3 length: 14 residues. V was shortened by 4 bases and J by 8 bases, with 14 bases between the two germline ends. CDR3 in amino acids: CASSPAPRGEKLFF. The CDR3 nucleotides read TGCGCCAGCAGCCCTGCCCCGAGAGGGGAAAAACTGTTTTTT.

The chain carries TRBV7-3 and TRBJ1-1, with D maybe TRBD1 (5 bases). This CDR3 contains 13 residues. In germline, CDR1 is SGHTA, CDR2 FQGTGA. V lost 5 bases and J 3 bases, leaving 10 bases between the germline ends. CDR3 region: CASSQGLYTEAFF. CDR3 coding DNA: TGTGCCAGCAGCCAGGGACTCTACACTGAAGCTTTCTTT.

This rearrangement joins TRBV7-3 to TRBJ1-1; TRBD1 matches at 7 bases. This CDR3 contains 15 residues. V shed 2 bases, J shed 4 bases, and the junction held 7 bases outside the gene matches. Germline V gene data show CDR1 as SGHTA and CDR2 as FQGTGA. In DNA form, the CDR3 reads TGTGCCAGCAGCTTATCGAGGGACAGTATCACTGAAGCTTTCTTT. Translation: CASSLSRDSITEAFF.

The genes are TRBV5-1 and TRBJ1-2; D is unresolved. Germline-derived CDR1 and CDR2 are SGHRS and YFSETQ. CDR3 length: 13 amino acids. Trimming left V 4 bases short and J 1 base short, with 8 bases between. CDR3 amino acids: CASSPVSNYGYTF. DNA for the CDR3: TGCGCCAGCAGCCCAGTCAGTAACTATGGCTACACCTTC.

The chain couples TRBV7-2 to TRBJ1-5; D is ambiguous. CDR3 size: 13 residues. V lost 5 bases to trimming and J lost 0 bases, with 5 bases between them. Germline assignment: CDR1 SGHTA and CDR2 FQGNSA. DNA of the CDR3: TGTGCCAGCAGCATTAATAGCAATCAGCCCCAGCATTTT. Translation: CASSINSNQPQHF.

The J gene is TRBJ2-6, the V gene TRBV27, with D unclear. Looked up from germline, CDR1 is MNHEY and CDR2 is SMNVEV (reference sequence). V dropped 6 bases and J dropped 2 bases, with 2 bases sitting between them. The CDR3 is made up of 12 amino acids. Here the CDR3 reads CASSAGANVLTF. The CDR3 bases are TGTGCCAGCAGCGCTGGGGCCAACGTCCTGACTTTC.

CDR3 region: CASRPSGGATVRDTF. As DNA, the CDR3 is TGTGCCAGCCGTCCCTCCGGGGGGGCGACAGTCAGGGACACCTTC. This chain links TRBV5-4 with TRBJ1-2; D might be TRBD1 (6 bases). Germline lookup yields CDR1 SGHNT and CDR2 YYREEE (reference sequence). Trimming left V 7 bases short and J 12 bases short, with 28 bases between. The CDR3 has 15 residues. The whole variable domain, filled in from reference TRBV5-4 and TRBJ1-2, reads ETGVTQSPTHLIKTRGQQVTLRCSSQSGHNTVSWYQQALGQGPQFIFQYYREEENGRGNFPPRFSGLQFPNYSSELNVNALELDDSALYLCASRPSGGATVRDTFGSGTRLTVV.

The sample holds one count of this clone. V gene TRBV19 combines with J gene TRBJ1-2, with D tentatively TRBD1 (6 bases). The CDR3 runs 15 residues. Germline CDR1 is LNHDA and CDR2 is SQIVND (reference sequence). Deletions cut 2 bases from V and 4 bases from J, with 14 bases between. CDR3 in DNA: TGTGCCAGTAGTATATTGACCGACAGGTTCTATGGCTACACCTTC. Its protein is CASSILTDRFYGYTF.

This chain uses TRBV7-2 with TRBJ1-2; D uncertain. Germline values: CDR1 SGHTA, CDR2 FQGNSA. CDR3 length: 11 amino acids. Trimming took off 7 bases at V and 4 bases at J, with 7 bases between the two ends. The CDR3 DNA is TGTGCCAGCATCGGTCCCTATGGCTACACCTTC. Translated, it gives CASIGPYGYTF.

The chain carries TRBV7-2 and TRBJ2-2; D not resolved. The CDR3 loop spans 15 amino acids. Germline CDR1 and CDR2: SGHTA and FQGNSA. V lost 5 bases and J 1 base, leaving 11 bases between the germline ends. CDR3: CASSAYTRNTGELFF. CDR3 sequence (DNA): TGTGCCAGCAGCGCATATACCAGGAACACCGGGGAGCTGTTTTTT.

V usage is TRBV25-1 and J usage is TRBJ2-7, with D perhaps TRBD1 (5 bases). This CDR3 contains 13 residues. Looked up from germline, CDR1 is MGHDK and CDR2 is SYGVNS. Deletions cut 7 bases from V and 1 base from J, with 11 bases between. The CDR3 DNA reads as TGTGCCAGCAAGGCAGGGTGGTCCTACGAGCAGTACTTC. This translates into CASKAGWSYEQYF.

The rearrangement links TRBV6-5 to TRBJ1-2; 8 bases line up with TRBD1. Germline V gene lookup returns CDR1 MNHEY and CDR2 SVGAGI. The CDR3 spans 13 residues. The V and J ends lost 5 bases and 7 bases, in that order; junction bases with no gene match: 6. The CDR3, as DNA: TGTGCCAGCAGTCGTGGACAGGGAAGTGGCTACACCTTC. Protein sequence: CASSRGQGSGYTF.

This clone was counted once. The CDR3: CASSPGGRGLNTEAFF. The CDR3 region has the DNA TGTGCCAGCAGCCCGGGAGGGCGGGGCTTGAACACTGAAGCTTTCTTT. The chain carries TRBV5-5 and TRBJ1-1; D is possibly TRBD1 (5 bases). The length of the CDR3 is 16 residues. V was clipped by 4 bases and J by 0 bases, with 16 bases between them. Germline V gives CDR1 SGHKS, CDR2 YYEKEE (reference sequence).

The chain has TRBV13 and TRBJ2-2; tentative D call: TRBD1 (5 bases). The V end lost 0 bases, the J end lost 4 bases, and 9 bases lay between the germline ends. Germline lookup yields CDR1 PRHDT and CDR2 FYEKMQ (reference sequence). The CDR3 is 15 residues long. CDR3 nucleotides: TGTGCCAGCAGCTTAGGAGGGGCCCCCACCGGGGAGCTGTTTTTT. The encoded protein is CASSLGGAPTGELFF.

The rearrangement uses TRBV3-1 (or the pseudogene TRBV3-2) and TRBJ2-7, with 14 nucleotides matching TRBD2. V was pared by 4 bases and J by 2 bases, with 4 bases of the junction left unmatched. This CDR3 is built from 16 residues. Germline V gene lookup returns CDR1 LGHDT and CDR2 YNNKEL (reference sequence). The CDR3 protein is CASSRGLAGGAYEQYF. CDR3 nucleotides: TGTGCCAGCAGCCGCGGACTAGCGGGGGGTGCCTACGAGCAGTACTTC.